One sample yielded the 20 T cell receptor beta chains listed below, sequenced in a study of patients and donors after allogeneic stem cell transplantation. TCRdb fed the RT-PCR reads into MiXCR, producing one record per CDR3 protein. This table has about a million distinct CDR3 sequences, over 15% appearing once. Sequencing was done on a sample of blood, either unsorted or a sorted T cell fraction (not recorded which). The origin of the receptors is a human donor who was either an allogeneic HSCT recipient or a stem cell or donor lymphocyte infusion donor (not recorded which). It is not recorded whose cells these are; they may come from a transplant donor.

The V call is TRBV9, the J call TRBJ1-2; D is unresolved. Trimming removed 5 bases from V and 3 bases from J, with 11 bases in between. There are 13 residues in the CDR3. Germline lookup yields CDR1 SGDLS and CDR2 YYNGEE. CDR3 bases: TGTGCCAGCAGGAGGGCAGTAGACTATGGCTACACCTTC. Residues: CASRRAVDYGYTF. Drawing the rest from reference TRBV9 and TRBJ1-2, the complete variable domain is DSGVTQTPKHLITATGQRVTLRCSPRSGDLSVYWYQQSLDQGLQFLIQYYNGEERAKGNILERFSAQQFPDLHSELNLSSLELGDSALYFCASRRAVDYGYTFGSGTRLTVV.

The chain has TRBV5-1 and TRBJ1-1, with TRBD1 matching over 10 bases. The germline V gene encodes CDR1 SGHRS and CDR2 YFSETQ. The trim removed 0 bases at V and 6 bases at J, leaving 11 bases unmatched. CDR3 size: 17 residues. The CDR3 coding sequence is TGCGCCAGCAGCTTGGTGGGAAAGACAGGGGGCGAGGCTGAAGCTTTCTTT. Residues: CASSLVGKTGGEAEAFF.

In DNA form, the CDR3 reads TGCAGTGCTGAAGGGGGTCGGGGCTACACCTTC. It specifies CSAEGGRGYTF. The chain joins TRBV20-1 to TRBJ1-2, with a possible D match to TRBD1 (6 bases). The CDR3 is made up of 11 amino acids. Germline V gives CDR1 DFQATT, CDR2 SNEGSKA (reference sequence). V was shortened by 5 bases and J by 8 bases, with 12 bases between the two germline ends.

This clonotype was counted a few times. V usage is TRBV20-1 and J usage is TRBJ2-3; 9 bases line up with TRBD1. Germline values: CDR1 DFQATT, CDR2 SNEGSKA (reference sequence). There are 15 residues in the CDR3. V trimming: 5 bases; J trimming: 4 bases; junction bases outside the gene matches: 10. CDR3 amino acids: CSAGAGTGRSDTQYF. The CDR3 DNA reads TGCAGTGCTGGCGCCGGGACAGGGCGATCAGATACGCAGTATTTT.

This chain connects TRBV7-9 to TRBJ2-7; D unresolved. Trimming took off 3 bases at V and 2 bases at J, with 11 bases between the two ends. This CDR3 contains 14 residues. Germline assignment: CDR1 SEHNR and CDR2 FQNEAQ (reference sequence). The CDR3: CASSFTQQPYEQYF. In DNA, the CDR3 is TGTGCCAGCAGCTTTACCCAGCAACCCTACGAGCAGTACTTC.

This chain connects TRBV6-5 to TRBJ1-2, with TRBD1 matching 9 bases. Looked up from germline, CDR1 is MNHEY and CDR2 is SVGAGI. V lost 4 bases to trimming and J lost 5 bases; unmatched junction nucleotides: 5. The CDR3 extends over 14 amino acids. The CDR3 here is CASSWDRDQYGYTF. CDR3 bases: TGTGCCAGCAGTTGGGACAGGGATCAGTATGGCTACACCTTC.

This chain uses TRBV3-1 with TRBJ2-2, with D tentatively TRBD1 (5 bases). V lost 0 bases and J lost 11, with 13 bases in between. The CDR3 is made up of 14 amino acids. Germline V lookup: CDR1 LGHDT, CDR2 YNNKEL (reference sequence). Here the CDR3 reads CASSQDQGFSELFF. CDR3 nucleotide sequence: TGTGCCAGCAGCCAAGATCAGGGCTTCAGTGAGCTGTTTTTT.

This clonotype was seen only a few times. The V and J genes are TRBV24-1 and TRBJ2-3, with 9 nucleotides matching TRBD2. The germline V gene has CDR1 KGHDR and CDR2 SFDVKD. The CDR3 runs 15 residues. Germline trimming cut 5 bases from V and 4 bases from J; bases unmatched to any gene: 6. The CDR3 sequence is CATSGWREGPDTQYF. The CDR3, as DNA: TGTGCCACCAGTGGATGGCGGGAGGGCCCAGATACGCAGTATTTT.

V gene TRBV4-3 combines with J gene TRBJ2-5; D not resolved. The CDR3 runs 17 residues. V was shortened by 1 base and J by 6 bases, with 21 bases between the two germline ends. CDR1 and CDR2 from the germline V gene are LGHNA and YSLEER. The CDR3 nucleotides read TGCGCCAGCAGCCAAGGCCGTCAAGAGTGGGGATCCAAGACCCAGTACTTC. It translates to CASSQGRQEWGSKTQYF.

The rearrangement joins TRBV6-5 to TRBJ2-7; D is possibly TRBD1 or TRBD2 (5 bases each). Germline V lookup: CDR1 MNHEY, CDR2 SVGAGI. V was pared by 0 bases and J by 1 base, with 10 bases between. The CDR3 is 15 residues long. The chain's CDR3 is CASSYSGTESYEQYF. DNA of the CDR3: TGTGCCAGCAGTTACTCCGGGACCGAATCCTACGAGCAGTACTTC.

This clonotype was counted between two and nine times. The genes are TRBV6-1 and TRBJ2-1; possible D gene TRBD2, 6 bases. Per germline, CDR1 MNHNS and CDR2 SASEGT. CDR3 length: 14 residues. Trimming removed 6 bases at V and 2 bases at J, with 11 bases between. The CDR3 nucleotides read TGTGCCAGCAGAGGGGACTTAACCTACAATGAGCAGTTCTTC. Amino acid sequence: CASRGDLTYNEQFF.

The chain joins TRBV7-2 to TRBJ1-2; D is undetermined. V dropped 1 base and J dropped 4 bases, with 10 bases sitting between them. The CDR3 loop spans 14 amino acids. The germline CDR1 and CDR2 sequences are SGHTA and FQGNSA. CDR3 bases: TGTGCCAGCAGCTTAGGGACGGAGAGCTATGGCTACACCTTC. This codes for CASSLGTESYGYTF.

The rearrangement uses TRBV20-1 and TRBJ2-1; no reliable D call. The germline CDR1 and CDR2 sequences are DFQATT and SNEGSKA (reference sequence). Trimming stripped 5 bases from V and 7 bases from J, with 12 bases between. The CDR3 contains 12 residues. The CDR3, as DNA: TGCAGTGCTGCCGCCCCGGAAAATGAGCAGTTCTTC. It translates to CSAAAPENEQFF.

This clonotype was observed a few times. The rearrangement joins TRBV5-1 to TRBJ2-1; D is unclear. V was pared by 1 base and J by 15 bases, with 14 bases between. The V gene's germline CDR1 is SGHRS and CDR2 YFSETQ. The CDR3 sequence is 12 residues long. The chain's CDR3 is CASSLRCARRFF. CDR3 DNA sequence: TGCGCCAGCAGCTTGCGCTGCGCCAGGCGGTTCTTC.

This clonotype was detected only once. V usage is TRBV20-1 and J usage is TRBJ2-5, with TRBD2 matching over 12 bases. The length of the CDR3 is 14 residues. V trimming: 6 bases; J trimming: 3 bases; junction bases outside the gene matches: 5. The germline V gene encodes CDR1 DFQATT and CDR2 SNEGSKA (reference sequence). The CDR3 region is CSAATSGGKETQYF. In DNA form, the CDR3 reads TGCAGTGCCGCAACTAGCGGGGGGAAAGAGACCCAGTACTTC.

This clonotype has just a few counts. This chain joins TRBV12-3 or TRBV12-4 and TRBJ1-5; weak D call: TRBD1 (6 bases). V was cut by 5 bases and J by 6 bases, with 11 bases left in between. This CDR3 has 13 amino acids. CDR3 sequence (DNA): TGTGCCAGCAGTGTGGGGGGCTTTCAGCCCCAGCATTTT. Amino acid sequence: CASSVGGFQPQHF.

The CDR3 sequence: CASSFDYTDTQYF. In DNA form, the CDR3 reads TGTGCCAGCAGTTTTGACTACACAGATACGCAGTATTTT. V gene TRBV27 combines with J gene TRBJ2-3; D might be TRBD2 (5 bases). V lost 3 bases and J lost 2, with 6 bases in between. CDR1 is MNHEY, CDR2 SMNVEV, per germline (reference sequence). The CDR3 is made up of 13 amino acids.

The gene calls are TRBV2 and TRBJ2-5; perhaps D is TRBD1 or TRBD2 (6 bases each). Trimming shortened V by 5 bases and J by 0 bases, and 10 bases separated the two germline ends. The CDR3 consists of 14 residues. The germline gives CDR1 SNHLY, CDR2 FYNNEI. The DNA of the CDR3 is TGTGCCAGCAGTCGGGGGCGGTACCAAGAGACCCAGTACTTC. Encoded protein: CASSRGRYQETQYF.

This clonotype was observed many times. The chain links TRBV5-1 to TRBJ1-5; D gene ambiguous. Trimming pared 0 bases from V and 5 bases from J, leaving 6 bases between. The CDR3 loop spans 13 amino acids. Looked up from germline, CDR1 is SGHRS and CDR2 is YFSETQ. The CDR3 sequence: CASSLAQDQPQHF. Written as DNA, the CDR3 is TGCGCCAGCAGCTTGGCTCAGGATCAGCCCCAGCATTTT.

This clonotype showed up just a few times. The chain couples TRBV5-1 to TRBJ2-7, with a possible D match to TRBD2 (5 bases). Germline CDR1 SGHRS, CDR2 YFSETQ. V was cut by 0 bases and J by 7 bases, with 17 bases left in between. The CDR3 spans 15 residues. CDR3 DNA sequence: TGCGCCAGCAGCTTGGAGCGGCGGGTCGGGGAAGAGCAGTACTTC. This gives the protein CASSLERRVGEEQYF.